The present T cell receptor beta chain was sequenced within a study of shared clonotypes between healthy human individuals. Findings and limits, study-wide: In contrast to clonotypes shared by all four donors, non-shared clonotypes had lower generation probabilities.

Germline lookup yields CDR1 MNHEY and CDR2 SMNVEV (reference sequence). The J segment lost 4 bases and the V segment lost 4 bases, leaving 12 bases of the junction unmatched. This CDR3 contains 16 residues. A word on this clone: Its antigen is unknown.

Some clones are missing from TCRdb's copy, which holds only in-frame ones; the method was immunoSEQ multiplex PCR. The sample has fewer than 400,000 clones, less than 85% seen once. Donors, healthy HIV-negative adults, lacked recent acute infections or vaccinations. The receptor comes from a man aged 25 to 45 in good health. The genes are TRBV27 and TRBJ2-7, with 8 bases matching TRBD1. The sequencing input was memory CD4+ T cells sorted from blood. The subset here: CD45RA-negative fraction. CDR3 nucleotides: TGTGCCAGCAGTTATCAGGGGGCTCTTAGCTCTTACGAGCAGTACTTC. Translation gives CASSYQGALSSYEQYF.